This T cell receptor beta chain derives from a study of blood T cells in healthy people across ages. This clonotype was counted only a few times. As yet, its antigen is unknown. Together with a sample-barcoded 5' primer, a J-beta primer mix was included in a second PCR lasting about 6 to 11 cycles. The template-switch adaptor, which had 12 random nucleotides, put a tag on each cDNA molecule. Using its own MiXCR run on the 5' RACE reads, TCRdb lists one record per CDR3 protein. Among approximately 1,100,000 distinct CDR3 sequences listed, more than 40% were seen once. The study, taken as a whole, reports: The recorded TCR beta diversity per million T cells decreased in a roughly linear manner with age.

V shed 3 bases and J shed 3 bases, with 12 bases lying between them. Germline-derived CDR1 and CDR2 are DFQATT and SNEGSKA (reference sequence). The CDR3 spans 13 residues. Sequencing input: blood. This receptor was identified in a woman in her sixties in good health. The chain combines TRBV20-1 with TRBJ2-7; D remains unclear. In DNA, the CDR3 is TGCAGTGCTAGGAAATACGTAAACTACGAGCAGTACTTC. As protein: CSARKYVNYEQYF.